The clone carrying this T cell receptor (beta chain) was observed a single time. The antigen remains undetermined. The data stem from a study of blood T cells in healthy people across ages. Study as a whole: About one barcoded TCR beta cDNA was captured per two T cells.

The germline V gene encodes CDR1 LGHNA and CDR2 YNFKEQ. This CDR3 region has 17 residues. Overall study findings and caveats: With unsorted PBMCs, a conclusive comparison of naive versus antigen-experienced cells was not possible.

A sample-barcoded 5' primer and a J-beta primer mix were used in a second PCR of about 7 to 12 cycles. In TCRdb, the 5' RACE reads were re-called with MiXCR into one record per CDR3 protein. Of 450,000 to 700,000 distinct CDR3 sequences listed, about 26% are singletons. The sample was blood. The V call is TRBV4-2, the J call TRBJ2-5; D not resolved. Gene TRBJ2-1 matches the end of the DNA better, so the J call may be wrong. The receptor was isolated from a woman in her sixties or seventies in good health. In DNA, the CDR3 is TGTGCCAGCAGCCAAGAAATTTGGGGAAGCCTCTTTAATGAGCAGTTCTTC. This encodes CASSQEIWGSLFNEQFF.